The clone carrying this T cell receptor (beta chain) was recorded a few times. Antigen specificity is unknown. Constant-segment primers served in 5'RACE that generated TCR alpha and TCR beta cDNA libraries bearing sample barcodes and UMIs. TCRdb redid the calling of the 5' RACE reads with MiXCR, one entry per CDR3 protein. The sample has about 320,000 distinct CDR3 sequences; more than 13% are singletons. This record belongs to a study of T-cell memory formation after mild COVID-19. Study-level information: TCR clusters were mostly donor specific.

Findings of the study overall: Detection of some responders pre-infection suggested pre-existing cross-reactive memory T cells participated. CD4/CD8 balance held among clones contracting day 15 to 85, and later expanders leaned CD4+.

Trimming pared 4 bases from V and 4 bases from J, leaving 11 bases between. The CDR3 covers 13 residues. Germline values: CDR1 DFQATT, CDR2 SNEGSKA (reference sequence). The sequencing sample was made of PBMCs or a T cell subset sorted from them (not recorded which). The chain carries TRBV20-1 and TRBJ1-5; D perhaps matches TRBD1 (6 bases). The sequence came from a young man who had mild COVID-19 (a few samples of this study predate the infection). Cell type and time point are not known. DNA of the CDR3: TGCAGTGCTATTCGACAGGTTAATCAGCCCCAGCATTTT. Translation: CSAIRQVNQPQHF.